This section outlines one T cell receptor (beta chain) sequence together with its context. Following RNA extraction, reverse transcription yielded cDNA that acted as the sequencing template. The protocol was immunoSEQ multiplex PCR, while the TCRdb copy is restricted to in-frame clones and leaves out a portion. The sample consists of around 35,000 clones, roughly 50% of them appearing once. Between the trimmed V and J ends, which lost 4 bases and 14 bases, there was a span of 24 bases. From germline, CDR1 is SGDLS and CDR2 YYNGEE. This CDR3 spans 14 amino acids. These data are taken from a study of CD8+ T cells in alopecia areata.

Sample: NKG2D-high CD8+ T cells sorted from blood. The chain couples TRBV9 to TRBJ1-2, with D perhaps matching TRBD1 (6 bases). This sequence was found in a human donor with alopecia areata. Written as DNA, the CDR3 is TGTGCCAGCAGCTTTCCTCGGACAGCCGGAGAGCGGACCTTC. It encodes CASSFPRTAGERTF.